Below, 18 T cell receptor beta chains from the same sample are listed, as sequenced in a study of PD-1 blockade in classical Hodgkin lymphoma. Specified time point: cycle 4 day 1 (C4D1), after 6 weeks of nivolumab. Every single patient, without exception, relapsed after autologous stem cell transplantation, and brentuximab vedotin exposure varied. Measured with immunoSEQ multiplex PCR; TCRdb has only the in-frame clones, and not every one. The sample holds roughly 100,000 clones; roughly 78% are singletons and the top ten take just under 9.5%. This specimen was peripheral blood mononuclear cells (PBMCs), taken before the fourth cycle of nivolumab. These receptors were obtained from a human donor with classical Hodgkin lymphoma.

This sequence joins TRBV29-1 and TRBJ2-5, with D unclear. The germline V and J ends were trimmed by 3 bases and 4 bases, with 12 bases remaining between them. Germline values: CDR1 SQVTM, CDR2 ANQGSEA. This CDR3 has 13 residues. CDR3 in amino acids: CSVDEVYRETQYF. DNA of the CDR3: TGCAGCGTTGATGAAGTTTATAGAGAGACCCAGTACTTC.

The rearrangement links TRBV29-1 to TRBJ2-1; 9 nucleotides match TRBD1. Germline V CDR1 and CDR2: SQVTM, ANQGSEA. V dropped 6 bases and J dropped 5; count of bases not matched to a gene: 8. This CDR3 is 14 amino acids long. CDR3 region: CSVVTGGFNNEQFF. The DNA for the CDR3 is TGCAGCGTCGTTACAGGGGGCTTCAACAATGAGCAGTTCTTC.

V and J are TRBV29-1 and TRBJ2-1; D may be TRBD2 (6 bases). V lost 3 bases, J lost 8 bases, and 20 bases lay in between. Germline assignment: CDR1 SQVTM and CDR2 ANQGSEA. The CDR3 is made up of 15 amino acids. CDR3 residues: CSVDSRAGTGDEQFF. CDR3 nucleotides: TGCAGCGTTGACTCTCGCGCGGGAACTGGCGATGAGCAGTTCTTC.

V is TRBV25-1 and J is TRBJ1-2; TRBD1 aligns across 7 bases. Per germline, CDR1 MGHDK and CDR2 SYGVNS. This CDR3 spans 13 amino acids. The junction had 10 bases not matched to a gene; V was cut back by 9 bases and J by 6 bases. The CDR3 loop is CASGQDEGDGYTF. The CDR3 nucleotides are TGTGCCAGTGGACAGGACGAGGGCGATGGCTACACCTTC.

CDR3 sequence: CASSLVLAGTGELFF. DNA of the CDR3: TGTGCCAGCAGCTTAGTTCTAGCGGGGACCGGGGAGCTGTTTTTT. The genes are TRBV7-6 and TRBJ2-2; 9 bases are shared with TRBD2. V was clipped by 1 base and J by 5 bases; unmatched bases: 2. Looked up from germline, CDR1 is SGHVS and CDR2 is FNYEAQ. CDR3 length: 15 amino acids.

V gene TRBV7-2 combines with J gene TRBJ1-3; maybe TRBD1 (6 bases). Looked up from germline, CDR1 is SGHTA and CDR2 is FQGNSA. The V end was cut by 4 bases, the J end by 0 bases, with 13 bases between. CDR3 length: 16 residues. This chain's CDR3 is CASSSDRLSSGNTIYF. CDR3 DNA: TGTGCCAGCAGCTCGGACAGACTGAGCTCTGGAAACACCATATATTTT.

This rearrangement joins TRBV5-1 to TRBJ2-5, with a possible D match to TRBD2 (5 bases). Trimming removed 4 bases from V and 1 base from J, with 17 bases in between. Germline CDR1 is SGHRS and CDR2 is YFSETQ. This CDR3 contains 16 residues. CDR3 DNA sequence: TGCGCCAGCAGCCTTTTGCCTGACTACCTCCAAGAGACCCAGTACTTC. This codes for CASSLLPDYLQETQYF.

The chain combines TRBV2 with TRBJ2-5, with D possibly matching TRBD2 (5 bases). The V end lost 6 bases, the J end lost 3 bases, and 11 bases lay between the germline ends. CDR3 length equals 13 residues. Germline CDR1 and CDR2: SNHLY and FYNNEI. The DNA for the CDR3 is TGTGCCAGCAGCGAGGGCGGCGAAGAGACCCAGTACTTC. Encoded protein: CASSEGGEETQYF.

The chain has TRBV6-5 and TRBJ2-2, with D possibly being TRBD1 or TRBD2 (5 bases each). This CDR3 contains 15 residues. Germline lookup yields CDR1 MNHEY and CDR2 SVGAGI. The ends were cut back, 4 bases at V and 7 bases at J, with 16 bases in the middle. The CDR3 bases are TGTGCCAGCAGTTCCGGGACCAGAGGGATCGGGGAGCTGTTTTTT. Its translation: CASSSGTRGIGELFF.

This clone was counted only a few times. CDR3 nucleotide sequence: TGTGCCAGCGGGGATCTGGCGGTTCCTGAGCAGTTCTTC. Translation: CASGDLAVPEQFF. This chain links TRBV6-1 with TRBJ2-1; no clear D gene. From germline, CDR1 is MNHNS and CDR2 SASEGT. The CDR3 runs to 13 residues. The germline V and J ends were trimmed by 8 bases and 9 bases, with 17 bases remaining between them.

The chain recombines TRBV11-3 with TRBJ1-1; a weak D match, TRBD1 (5 bases). The germline CDR1 and CDR2 sequences are SGHNT and YENEEA. The CDR3 has 13 residues. Between the trimmed V and J ends, which lost 3 bases and 5 bases, there was a span of 10 bases. CDR3 loop: CASSFNQGTEAFF. The CDR3 DNA sequence: TGTGCCAGCAGCTTCAACCAGGGTACTGAAGCTTTCTTT. The complete variable domain, with remaining parts taken from reference TRBV11-3 and TRBJ1-1, reads EAGVVQSPRYKIIEKKQPVAFWCNPISGHNTLYWYLQNLGQGPELLIRYENEEAVDDSQLPKDRFSAERLKGVDSTLKIQPAELGDSAVYLCASSFNQGTEAFFGQGTRLTVV.

The chain joins TRBV6-6 to TRBJ2-7, with 8 bases fitting TRBD1. V was pared by 6 bases and J by 2 bases, with 9 bases of the junction left unmatched. Germline V lookup: CDR1 MNHNY, CDR2 SVGAGI (reference sequence). The CDR3 runs to 15 residues. This CDR3 reads CASSSQTGGTYEQYF. The CDR3 DNA follows: TGTGCCAGCAGCTCACAAACAGGGGGAACCTACGAGCAGTACTTC.

Ten or more counts support this clone. This sequence joins TRBV7-6 and TRBJ1-3, with a weak D call TRBD1 (5 bases). This CDR3 has 14 amino acids. The V gene's germline CDR1 is SGHVS and CDR2 FNYEAQ. The V gene lost 2 bases and the J gene lost 8 bases, with 13 bases spanning the gap. The CDR3 spells CASSLIGGADTIYF. DNA for the CDR3: TGTGCCAGCAGCTTAATCGGCGGGGCTGACACCATATATTTT.

The V call is TRBV6-4, the J call TRBJ1-2; maybe TRBD1 (5 bases). With 2 bases removed from V and 5 bases from J, the gap between germline ends came to 15 bases. CDR1 and CDR2 from the germline V gene are MRHNA and SNTAGT. The CDR3 contains 15 residues. The chain's CDR3 is CASSDGAAGGYGYTF. CDR3 bases: TGTGCCAGCAGTGACGGGGCAGCCGGAGGTTATGGCTACACCTTC.

The chain carries TRBV18 and TRBJ2-7, with TRBD2 matching 7 bases. Germline lookup yields CDR1 KGHSH and CDR2 LQKENI. This CDR3 is 14 amino acids long. The trim removed 4 bases at V and 6 bases at J, leaving 9 bases unmatched. The CDR3 is CASSLSAGAPEQYF. The CDR3 bases are TGTGCCAGCTCACTTTCGGCGGGAGCCCCCGAGCAGTACTTC.

This chain connects TRBV29-1 to TRBJ1-2; TRBD1 is a possible D gene (5 bases). This CDR3 has 14 amino acids. CDR1 and CDR2 (germline): SQVTM, ANQGSEA. Trimming left V 4 bases short and J 2 bases short, with 14 bases between. The CDR3 sequence: CSVVGLGRNYGYTF. DNA for the CDR3: TGCAGCGTTGTTGGCCTGGGACGGAACTATGGCTACACCTTC.

This chain connects TRBV5-4 to TRBJ1-2, with D uncertain. Trimming cost V 0 bases and J 8 bases, with 11 bases left between them. This CDR3 is 13 amino acids long. Germline V gene data show CDR1 as SGHNT and CDR2 as YYREEE (reference sequence). The chain's CDR3 is CASSLAGQTGYTF. The CDR3 region has the DNA TGTGCCAGCAGCTTGGCGGGCCAGACCGGCTACACCTTC.

V and J are TRBV6-1 and TRBJ2-7; 7 bases match TRBD2. The germline gives CDR1 MNHNS, CDR2 SASEGT. This CDR3 contains 14 residues. The J segment lost 1 base and the V segment lost 5 bases, leaving 5 bases of the junction unmatched. CDR3 DNA: TGTGCCAGCAGTTGGGGGGGTGATTCCTACGAGCAGTACTTC. It codes for CASSWGGDSYEQYF.